The 27 T cell receptor beta chains in this list originate from one sample, sequenced in a study of blood T cells in healthy people across ages. The second PCR ran roughly 7 to 11 cycles with a sample-barcoded 5' primer and J-beta primers. TCRdb passed the 5' RACE reads through MiXCR, listing each CDR3 protein once. The sample yields 1.5 million to 2 million distinct CDR3 sequences, roughly 43% seen once. Sequenced: blood. The receptors derive from a human donor in good health.

This sequence joins TRBV11-1 and TRBJ1-1; D might be TRBD1 (6 bases). Trimming left V 4 bases short and J 10 bases short, with 13 bases between. The CDR3 has 12 amino acids. Germline values: CDR1 SGHAT, CDR2 FQDESV (reference sequence). The CDR3 DNA is TGTGCCAGCAGCTCAGACAGGCATATAGCTTTCTTT. Translated: CASSSDRHIAFF.

This clonotype was observed a handful of times. The chain employs TRBV5-1 and TRBJ2-7; 7 bases map to TRBD1. Germline-derived CDR1 and CDR2 are SGHRS and YFSETQ. CDR3 length: 15 amino acids. Trimming cost V 2 bases and J 4 bases; bases outside gene matches: 9. The CDR3 nucleotides are TGCGCCAGCAGCTTCTATCCGGGACAGACTTACGAGCAGTACTTC. Translating it yields CASSFYPGQTYEQYF.

The rearrangement joins TRBV5-1 to TRBJ1-2; 8 positions match TRBD1. Germline V gene data show CDR1 as SGHRS and CDR2 as YFSETQ. CDR3 length: 16 amino acids. J gave up 3 bases and V 3 bases, and 10 bases lay outside the gene matches. The CDR3 coding sequence is TGCGCCAGCAGCTCAGGACAGGGTCCAGACTACTATGGCTACACCTTC. Translation: CASSSGQGPDYYGYTF.

The gene calls are TRBV7-9 and TRBJ2-4; 9 positions match TRBD1. The tail of the sequence fits TRBJ2-7 better, so the J call may be wrong. The CDR3 has 15 residues. CDR1 is SEHNR and CDR2 is FQNEAQ in the germline V gene (reference sequence). CDR3 DNA: TGTGCCAGCAGCTTTCCGCTGACAGGGGGGTACGAGCAGTACTTC. It translates to CASSFPLTGGYEQYF.

This clonotype was observed a handful of times. The rearrangement uses TRBV20-1 and TRBJ1-1, with 8 bases identical to TRBD1. CDR1 is DFQATT, CDR2 SNEGSKA, per germline (reference sequence). The V gene end was trimmed by 0 bases and the J gene end by 11 bases; junction bases not matched to a gene: 17. CDR3 size: 16 residues. CDR3 nucleotide sequence: TGCAGTGCTAGAGATGGAATGAGGCAGGGGGCGATGGGGGCTTTCTTT. It translates to CSARDGMRQGAMGAFF.

This clonotype was counted only a few times. The V call is TRBV15, the J call TRBJ2-7; D remains unclear. Per germline, CDR1 LNHNV and CDR2 YYDKDF (reference sequence). The CDR3 contains 13 residues. V was clipped by 0 bases and J by 5 bases, with 8 bases between them. The CDR3, as DNA: TGTGCCACCAGCAGAGATCTGGGCCACGAGCAGTACTTC. It yields the protein CATSRDLGHEQYF.

Only a few counts were recorded for this clonotype. At one of its ends the junction is not consistent with the germline gene, which may arise from a read error. The chain uses TRBV9 and TRBJ2-1; weak D call: TRBD1 (6 bases). Germline V lookup: CDR1 SGDLS, CDR2 YYNGEE. The CDR3 length is 16 residues. The CDR3 DNA sequence: TGTGCCTGCAGCGTAGGAGGCAGGGGAGCCTACAATGAGCAGTTCTTC. Translation: CACSVGGRGAYNEQFF.

The chain uses TRBV29-1 and TRBJ2-3; D is possibly TRBD1 or TRBD2 (5 bases each). V was clipped by 3 bases and J by 0 bases, with 13 bases between them. The germline gives CDR1 SQVTM, CDR2 ANQGSEA. The CDR3 contains 15 residues. The CDR3 sequence is CSVERVGASTDTQYF. As DNA, the CDR3 is TGCAGCGTTGAGCGGGTAGGGGCTAGCACAGATACGCAGTATTTT.

This clonotype was seen once. The V and J genes are TRBV15 and TRBJ2-1; the D gene is possibly TRBD1 (7 bases). Germline CDR1 LNHNV, CDR2 YYDKDF (reference sequence). This CDR3 is built from 16 residues. The V end lost 0 bases, the J end lost 2 bases, and 11 bases lay between the germline ends. CDR3 coding DNA: TGTGCCACCAGCAGAGACCCCAGGGGGGCCTACAATGAGCAGTTCTTC. Its protein is CATSRDPRGAYNEQFF. The variable domain in full, completed from reference TRBV15 and TRBJ2-1, reads DAMVIQNPRYQVTQFGKPVTLSCSQTLNHNVMYWYQQKSSQAPKLLFHYYDKDFNNEADTPDNFQSRRPNTSFCFLDIRSPGLGDTAMYLCATSRDPRGAYNEQFFGPGTRLTVL.

The chain employs TRBV29-1 and TRBJ1-2; the D gene is possibly TRBD1 (5 bases). CDR1 and CDR2 (germline): SQVTM, ANQGSEA. V was trimmed by 2 bases and J by 3 bases, leaving 7 bases between them. The CDR3 is made up of 12 amino acids. Written as DNA, the CDR3 is TGCAGCGTTGAATGGGGGGACTATGGCTACACCTTC. Translation: CSVEWGDYGYTF.

V usage is TRBV4-3 and J usage is TRBJ2-7; the D gene is possibly TRBD2 (6 bases). Looked up from germline, CDR1 is LGHNA and CDR2 is YSLEER. The CDR3 totals 14 residues. The V gene lost 5 bases and the J gene lost 4 bases, with 15 bases spanning the gap. The CDR3 nucleotides read TGCGCCAGCAGCTTATTACTAGCTGGTTACGAGCAGTACTTC. This codes for CASSLLLAGYEQYF.

This clonotype was counted between two and nine times. DNA of the CDR3: TGTGCCAGCAGAGGCGGGGACAGGATAGCCTACGGGCAGTACTTC. Translated, it gives CASRGGDRIAYGQYF. This chain uses TRBV7-3 with TRBJ2-4; 8 bases match TRBD1. The J segment lost 13 bases and the V segment lost 6 bases, leaving 17 bases of the junction unmatched. This CDR3 has 15 amino acids. CDR1 SGHTA and CDR2 FQGTGA come from the germline V gene.

The V gene is TRBV4-1, the J gene TRBJ2-1, with D perhaps TRBD1 (6 bases). The V end lost 1 base, the J end lost 0 bases, and 13 bases lay between the germline ends. The CDR3 extends over 17 amino acids. Germline V gives CDR1 MGHRA, CDR2 YSYEKL. The CDR3 loop reads CASSQGTGTFSYNEQFF. The CDR3 nucleotides read TGCGCCAGCAGCCAAGGAACAGGGACATTCTCCTACAATGAGCAGTTCTTC.

The chain couples TRBV5-6 to TRBJ2-7, with D possibly matching TRBD1 (6 bases). The V end was cut by 4 bases, the J end by 3 bases, with 11 bases between. Germline V gene lookup returns CDR1 SGHDT and CDR2 YYEEEE. The CDR3 is 13 amino acids. The CDR3 bases are TGTGCCAGCAGCATGCAACAGGGCTACGAGCAGTACTTC. Its translation: CASSMQQGYEQYF.

The table lists this clonotype with a few counts. The V gene is TRBV6-2 or TRBV6-3, the J gene TRBJ1-2; D is unresolved. With 2 bases removed from V and 8 bases from J, the gap between germline ends came to 15 bases. The CDR3 consists of 14 residues. Germline loops: CDR1 MNHEY, CDR2 SVGEGT. Here the CDR3 reads CASSYEDPIGGYTF. The CDR3 bases are TGTGCCAGCAGTTACGAGGACCCGATAGGAGGCTACACCTTC.

Details on this clonotype: At one end, the junction sequence differs from germline, possibly due to a read error. The chain carries TRBV5-1 and TRBJ1-2, with 9 bases fitting TRBD1. Germline V lookup: CDR1 SGHRS, CDR2 YFSETQ. This CDR3 comprises 14 residues. The CDR3 reads CASSLRQGDYDYTF. The CDR3 DNA reads as TGCGCCAGCAGCTTGAGACAGGGGGACTATGACTACACCTTC.

The V and J genes are TRBV10-3 and TRBJ1-2, with a possible D match to TRBD1 (6 bases). The CDR3 runs to 12 residues. Germline V lookup: CDR1 ENHRY, CDR2 SYGVKD. The ends were cut back, 2 bases at V and 6 bases at J, with 7 bases in the middle. The CDR3: CAISENRDGYTF. The CDR3, as DNA: TGTGCCATCAGTGAGAACAGGGATGGCTACACCTTC.

The CDR3 here is CASSSWGVTDTQYF. CDR3 coding DNA: TGTGCCAGCAGCTCCTGGGGGGTCACAGATACGCAGTATTTT. The chain joins TRBV9 to TRBJ2-3; possible D gene TRBD2, 6 bases. Germline lookup yields CDR1 SGDLS and CDR2 YYNGEE. Deletions cut 4 bases from V and 2 bases from J, with 11 bases between. The CDR3 runs to 14 residues. The full variable domain, its missing parts supplied by reference TRBV9 and TRBJ2-3, is DSGVTQTPKHLITATGQRVTLRCSPRSGDLSVYWYQQSLDQGLQFLIQYYNGEERAKGNILERFSAQQFPDLHSELNLSSLELGDSALYFCASSSWGVTDTQYFGPGTRLTVL.

This chain uses TRBV12-3 or TRBV12-4 with TRBJ2-5; no reliable D call. The better agreement between TRBJ2-7 and the DNA end casts doubt on the J call. This CDR3 is 16 amino acids long. CDR3 amino acids: CASSFTSWGGAYEQYF. The CDR3 nucleotides are TGTGCCAGCAGTTTCACCAGCTGGGGTGGGGCCTACGAGCAGTACTTC.

This clonotype has ten or more counts. V and J are TRBV7-2 and TRBJ1-2, with 9 bases lining up with TRBD1. Germline V CDR1 and CDR2: SGHTA, FQGNSA. V shed 4 bases, J shed 5 bases, and the junction held 8 bases outside the gene matches. The CDR3 consists of 15 residues. The CDR3, as DNA: TGTGCCAGCAGCTCACGACAGGGGGTCCTTTATGGCTACACCTTC. Translated, it gives CASSSRQGVLYGYTF.

The rearrangement links TRBV2 to TRBJ1-1; TRBD1 might be the D (6 bases). Trimming took off 10 bases at V and 10 bases at J, with 22 bases between the two ends. Germline V gene data show CDR1 as SNHLY and CDR2 as FYNNEI. The CDR3 is 13 amino acids. The CDR3 loop reads CATLGQTVRGAFF. CDR3 DNA: TGTGCCACCCTCGGACAGACAGTCAGAGGAGCTTTCTTT.

Only a few counts were recorded for this clonotype. The chain recombines TRBV7-9 with TRBJ1-2, with D perhaps TRBD1 (5 bases). Germline values: CDR1 SEHNR, CDR2 FQNEAQ (reference sequence). Between the trimmed V and J ends, which lost 4 bases and 4 bases, there was a span of 16 bases. The CDR3 spans 15 residues. The CDR3 region is CASSSSTDRTYGYTF. CDR3 coding DNA: TGTGCCAGCAGCTCCTCCACAGACAGAACCTATGGCTACACCTTC.

This chain joins TRBV30 and TRBJ2-3; TRBD2 is a possible D gene (5 bases). V lost 2 bases, J lost 9 bases, and 12 bases lay in between. The CDR3 has 12 residues. Germline V gene sequence: CDR1 GTSNPN, CDR2 SVGIG (reference sequence). The CDR3 here is CAWSLDSGTQYF. The CDR3 bases are TGTGCCTGGAGTTTGGACTCCGGCACGCAGTATTTT.

The chain has TRBV10-3 and TRBJ2-4; D tentatively reads TRBD1 or TRBD2 (6 bases each). The J call is uncertain, as TRBJ2-7 better fits the DNA end. The CDR3 has 14 amino acids. Germline CDR1 reads ENHRY; CDR2 reads SYGVKD. The CDR3 loop is CAIRAGHGSYEQYF. In DNA form, the CDR3 reads TGTGCCATCAGGGCGGGACACGGGTCCTACGAGCAGTACTTC.

The rearrangement joins TRBV3-1 to TRBJ2-7; TRBD2 aligns across 7 bases. The V segment lost 4 bases and the J segment 1 base; nucleotides outside the gene matches: 13. The CDR3 sequence is 17 residues long. Per germline, CDR1 LGHDT and CDR2 YNNKEL (reference sequence). The DNA for the CDR3 is TGTGCCAGCAGCCCCCTCAGCTCTGGGGGGGTATCCTACGAGCAGTACTTC. This encodes CASSPLSSGGVSYEQYF.

The chain has TRBV11-2 and TRBJ2-3, with TRBD2 matching 9 bases. J was trimmed by 4 bases and V by 8 bases; bases with no gene match: 31. In germline, CDR1 is SGHAT, CDR2 FQNNGV. The CDR3 has 22 residues. The chain's CDR3 is CASCSLRTLAGEMLPLADTQYF. The CDR3 region has the DNA TGTGCCAGCTGCTCCCTACGAACCTTAGCGGGGGAGATGCTGCCGTTAGCAGATACGCAGTATTTT.

The rearrangement links TRBV12-3 or TRBV12-4 to TRBJ1-2; D is unresolved. The CDR3 sequence is 14 residues long. The V end was cut by 7 bases, the J end by 4 bases, with 16 bases between. The CDR3 sequence is CASTREGGGYGYTF. DNA of the CDR3: TGTGCCAGCACCCGGGAGGGTGGAGGCTATGGCTACACCTTC.